This T cell receptor (beta chain) was documented in a study of shared clonotypes between healthy human individuals. Germline loops: CDR1 SGHVS, CDR2 FQNEAQ. The CDR3 loop spans 13 amino acids. V lost 5 bases and J lost 5, with 12 bases in between. Produced via immunoSEQ multiplex PCR; TCRdb's table is partial and in-frame only. The data hold about 560,000 clones, with roughly 72% observed a single time. The sequence was obtained from a middle-aged woman in good health. Some clones in this sample may be carry-over from other donors' samples. The sample taken for sequencing was PBMCs. This sequence joins TRBV7-8 and TRBJ1-1; D is possibly TRBD1 (5 bases). The CDR3 loop is CASSGTGGTEAFF. The CDR3 DNA follows: TGTGCCAGCAGCGGTACAGGAGGAACTGAAGCTTTCTTT.